This passage covers 27 T cell receptor beta chains from one sample sequenced in a study of cytomegalovirus exposure and HLA in healthy donors. PCR involved 60 Vbeta and 13 Jbeta primers. Produced via immunoSEQ multiplex PCR; TCRdb's table is partial and in-frame only. This sample has tens of thousands of clones, with roughly 70% found just once. Source material: PBMCs. The source of these receptors is a man aged 60-69 years in good health and CMV-seropositive.

The V gene is TRBV19, the J gene TRBJ1-1; the D is unclear. Germline CDR1 is LNHDA and CDR2 is SQIVND (reference sequence). The length of the CDR3 is 13 residues. Trimming took 3 bases from V and 7 from J, leaving 12 bases between them. The CDR3 DNA sequence: TGTGCCAGTAGTATGGAGGCCGAATTTGAAGCTTTCTTT. Translated, it gives CASSMEAEFEAFF.

This clone was counted a few times. This chain links TRBV7-6 with TRBJ2-5, with D possibly being TRBD1 (6 bases). Germline V lookup: CDR1 SGHVS, CDR2 FNYEAQ. The V gene lost 1 base and the J gene lost 5 bases, with 11 bases spanning the gap. This CDR3 is 14 amino acids long. CDR3 DNA sequence: TGTGCCAGCAGCTTAGGACAGGACGGGGAGACCCAGTACTTC. Translation: CASSLGQDGETQYF.

This clone was found once. The CDR3 here is CASSSPAGALTEAFF. The CDR3 nucleotides read TGTGCCAGCAGCTCACCCGCGGGCGCGTTGACTGAAGCTTTCTTT. The chain is built from TRBV7-2 and TRBJ1-1; D is unclear. The V gene's germline CDR1 is SGHTA and CDR2 FQGNSA. V gave up 4 bases and J gave up 5 bases, with 17 bases separating them. The CDR3 loop spans 15 amino acids.

This clone was observed a few times. CDR3: CASSADGQDNSPLHF. As DNA, the CDR3 is TGCGCCAGCAGCGCCGACGGACAGGATAATTCACCCCTCCACTTT. The chain carries TRBV4-3 and TRBJ1-6; 7 bases line up with TRBD1. This CDR3 comprises 15 residues. Looked up from germline, CDR1 is LGHNA and CDR2 is YSLEER. Unmatched junction bases numbered 6, after V lost 5 bases and J lost 5 bases.

The chain has TRBV5-4 and TRBJ1-5; D may be TRBD1 (6 bases). Germline CDR1 and CDR2: SGHNT and YYREEE (reference sequence). Trimming stripped 4 bases from V and 5 bases from J, with 16 bases between. The CDR3 extends over 15 amino acids. CDR3 sequence: CASSASQGLYQPQHF. In DNA form, the CDR3 reads TGTGCCAGCAGCGCTTCCCAGGGGTTGTATCAGCCCCAGCATTTT.

The chain has TRBV7-8 and TRBJ1-4; D remains ambiguous. V lost 4 bases, J lost 5 bases, and 11 bases lay in between. There are 14 residues in the CDR3. Germline lookup yields CDR1 SGHVS and CDR2 FQNEAQ. CDR3 sequence: CASSSWAINEKLFF. The CDR3 bases are TGTGCCAGCAGCTCCTGGGCCATAAATGAAAAACTGTTTTTT.

Only a few counts were recorded for this clone. V gene TRBV30 combines with J gene TRBJ1-2; D remains ambiguous. The V gene lost 4 bases and the J gene lost 7 bases, with 13 bases spanning the gap. CDR1 is GTSNPN and CDR2 is SVGIG in the germline V gene (reference sequence). This CDR3 region has 12 residues. The CDR3: CAWTHGVGGYTF. The CDR3 DNA is TGTGCCTGGACCCACGGGGTGGGTGGCTACACCTTC.

V usage is TRBV7-3 and J usage is TRBJ2-2; the D gene is possibly TRBD1 (5 bases). This CDR3 is 14 amino acids long. Germline assignment: CDR1 SGHTA and CDR2 FQGTGA. V was cut by 2 bases and J by 4 bases, with 8 bases left in between. This chain's CDR3 is CASSLGQGTGELFF. The CDR3 bases are TGTGCCAGCAGCTTAGGTCAGGGCACCGGGGAGCTGTTTTTT. The whole variable domain, filled in from reference TRBV7-3 and TRBJ2-2, reads GAGVSQTPSNKVTEKGKYVELRCDPISGHTALYWYRQSLGQGPEFLIYFQGTGAADDSGLPNDRFFAVRPEGSVSTLKIQRTERGDSAVYLCASSLGQGTGELFFGEGSRLTVL.

This chain links TRBV7-6 with TRBJ1-2; TRBD1 matches at 8 bases. With V trimmed by 5 bases and J by 7 bases, 9 bases remained unmatched. Germline CDR1 SGHVS, CDR2 FNYEAQ. This CDR3 is 14 amino acids long. The CDR3, as DNA: TGTGCCAGCAGCCCCGGACAGGGAGGAGTTGGCTACACCTTC. It encodes CASSPGQGGVGYTF.

The J gene is TRBJ2-4, the V gene TRBV5-4; TRBD1 aligns across 7 bases. Germline V CDR1 and CDR2: SGHNT, YYREEE (reference sequence). Unmatched junction bases numbered 1, after V lost 4 bases and J lost 3 bases. The CDR3 is 13 residues long. Here the CDR3 reads CASSRDSKNIQYF. CDR3 nucleotide sequence: TGTGCCAGCAGCCGGGACAGCAAAAACATTCAGTACTTC. Combining the CDR3 with reference TRBV5-4 and TRBJ2-4 gives the whole variable domain ETGVTQSPTHLIKTRGQQVTLRCSSQSGHNTVSWYQQALGQGPQFIFQYYREEENGRGNFPPRFSGLQFPNYSSELNVNALELDDSALYLCASSRDSKNIQYFGAGTRLSVL.

The V and J genes are TRBV7-9 and TRBJ2-1; D is ambiguous. Germline CDR1 SEHNR, CDR2 FQNEAQ (reference sequence). The CDR3 is made up of 15 amino acids. V lost 0 bases to trimming and J lost 6 bases, with 12 bases between them. CDR3 sequence (DNA): TGTGCCAGCAGCTTAGCACGCGGCCTGGGCAATGAGCAGTTCTTC. It codes for CASSLARGLGNEQFF.

V gene TRBV7-2 combines with J gene TRBJ1-1, with 7 bases aligning to TRBD1. Germline V gives CDR1 SGHTA, CDR2 FQGNSA. This CDR3 is built from 15 residues. With 5 bases clipped from V and 1 base from J, the junction kept 7 bases outside the gene matches. CDR3 loop: CASSVTGQRNTEAFF. The CDR3 bases are TGTGCCAGCAGCGTGACGGGACAGAGGAACACTGAAGCTTTCTTT.

V usage is TRBV6-5 and J usage is TRBJ1-2, with 7 nucleotides matching TRBD1. CDR3 length: 14 amino acids. Germline loops: CDR1 MNHEY, CDR2 SVGAGI. J was trimmed by 5 bases and V by 2 bases; bases with no gene match: 5. The DNA of the CDR3 is TGTGCCAGCAGTTACGGGGACAGCTCATATGGCTACACCTTC. This encodes CASSYGDSSYGYTF.

V is TRBV19 and J is TRBJ2-3, with D perhaps TRBD2 (6 bases). V lost 3 bases and J 4 bases, leaving 11 bases between the germline ends. The V gene's germline CDR1 is LNHDA and CDR2 SQIVND (reference sequence). The CDR3 is made up of 14 amino acids. The CDR3 bases are TGTGCCAGTAGTATTGTAGCGGCGCCAGATACGCAGTATTTT. Its protein product is CASSIVAAPDTQYF. Variable domain in full (rest from reference TRBV19 and TRBJ2-3): DGGITQSPKYLFRKEGQNVTLSCEQNLNHDAMYWYRQDPGQGLRLIYYSQIVNDFQKGDIAEGYSVSREKKESFPLTVTSAQKNPTAFYLCASSIVAAPDTQYFGPGTRLTVL.

The V call is TRBV11-2, the J call TRBJ2-2, with TRBD1 identical over 7 bases. This CDR3 has 16 amino acids. Germline-derived CDR1 and CDR2 are SGHAT and FQNNGV. Trimming took 1 base from V and 0 from J; bases not matched to a gene: 2. CDR3 in amino acids: CASSLGDSANTGELFF. The CDR3 DNA sequence: TGTGCCAGCAGCTTAGGGGACAGTGCGAACACCGGGGAGCTGTTTTTT.

The V gene is TRBV2, the J gene TRBJ2-7; D may be TRBD2 (6 bases). V lost 8 bases to trimming and J lost 5 bases, with 10 bases between them. The CDR3 length is 11 residues. In germline, CDR1 is SNHLY, CDR2 FYNNEI. The CDR3 region is CASLGGNEQYF. In nucleotides, the CDR3 is TGTGCCAGCCTCGGAGGGAACGAGCAGTACTTC.

The chain recombines TRBV11-2 with TRBJ1-3; D is unresolved. CDR1 and CDR2 (germline): SGHAT, FQNNGV. The ends were cut back, 3 bases at V and 4 bases at J, with 10 bases in the middle. This CDR3 comprises 14 residues. The CDR3 sequence: CASSFEGIGNTIYF. As DNA, the CDR3 is TGTGCCAGCAGCTTTGAGGGCATCGGAAACACCATATATTTT.

The rearrangement links TRBV19 to TRBJ1-2; 7 bases are shared with TRBD1. Germline V gene data show CDR1 as LNHDA and CDR2 as SQIVND (reference sequence). V was clipped by 4 bases and J by 4 bases; unmatched bases: 6. The CDR3 is 14 amino acids. CDR3 loop: CASSTDRAPYGYTF. Written as DNA, the CDR3 is TGTGCCAGTAGTACTGACAGGGCCCCCTATGGCTACACCTTC.

About this clone: Other DNA sequences in this sample translate to the same CDR3. This chain connects TRBV4-2 to TRBJ2-7; 7 bases are shared with TRBD2. The V gene's germline CDR1 is LGHNA and CDR2 YNFKEQ. CDR3 size: 15 residues. Losses at the gene ends were 1 base for V and 0 bases for J; bases not matched to a gene: 3. The CDR3 DNA reads TGTGCCAGCAGCCAAGGGTCTAGCGGCTCCTACGAGCAGTACTTC. It codes for CASSQGSSGSYEQYF.

Points on this clone: This sample also contains other DNA sequences that code for the same CDR3. V gene TRBV19 combines with J gene TRBJ1-5; D gene uncertain. The CDR3 is made up of 17 amino acids. V was shortened by 3 bases and J by 0 bases, with 15 bases between the two germline ends. The germline V gene encodes CDR1 LNHDA and CDR2 SQIVND (reference sequence). The CDR3 DNA reads as TGTGCCAGTAGTATTTCCCCAGGCCCCGGTAGCAATCAGCCCCAGCATTTT. Translated: CASSISPGPGSNQPQHF.

This chain uses TRBV6-5 with TRBJ2-3; D is possibly TRBD2 (6 bases). V lost 4 bases and J 2 bases, leaving 7 bases between the germline ends. CDR1 is MNHEY and CDR2 is SVGAGI in the germline V gene. The CDR3 has 13 amino acids. CDR3 DNA sequence: TGTGCCAGCAGTTGGGACTCCACAGATACGCAGTATTTT. Residues: CASSWDSTDTQYF.

This clone came up a few times. The chain carries TRBV4-3 and TRBJ1-1; D unresolved. V lost 4 bases to trimming and J lost 5 bases, with 5 bases between them. The CDR3 totals 11 residues. Per germline, CDR1 LGHNA and CDR2 YSLEER. The CDR3 spells CASSRGTEAFF. Written as DNA, the CDR3 is TGCGCCAGCAGCCGAGGGACTGAAGCTTTCTTT.

This chain uses TRBV5-1 with TRBJ1-1; D gene ambiguous. The germline CDR1 and CDR2 sequences are SGHRS and YFSETQ. V dropped 6 bases and J dropped 0 bases, with 15 bases sitting between them. The CDR3 is 15 amino acids. In DNA, the CDR3 is TGCGCCAGCAATCGAATCGGGAACATGAACACTGAAGCTTTCTTT. Amino acid sequence: CASNRIGNMNTEAFF.

This sequence joins TRBV27 and TRBJ1-2; TRBD1 is a possible D gene (5 bases). The ends were cut back, 5 bases at V and 4 bases at J, with 14 bases in the middle. CDR1 MNHEY and CDR2 SMNVEV come from the germline V gene (reference sequence). The CDR3 extends over 14 amino acids. The CDR3 loop is CASSPGRGGYGYTF. The CDR3 DNA is TGTGCCAGCAGTCCCGGCCGGGGGGGCTATGGCTACACCTTC.

The chain uses TRBV11-2 and TRBJ1-2; TRBD1 is a possible D gene (6 bases). The CDR3 sequence is 13 residues long. Between the trimmed V and J ends, which lost 6 bases and 4 bases, there was a span of 12 bases. Per germline, CDR1 SGHAT and CDR2 FQNNGV. CDR3 amino acids: CASSSDSFYGYTF. The CDR3 nucleotides are TGTGCCAGCAGTTCGGACAGCTTCTATGGCTACACCTTC.

The rearrangement joins TRBV7-8 to TRBJ2-3; D not certain. Germline values: CDR1 SGHVS, CDR2 FQNEAQ. CDR3 size: 13 residues. Trimming stripped 5 bases from V and 2 bases from J, with 8 bases between. CDR3 coding DNA: TGTGCCAGCAGCCCAAGCACCACAGATACGCAGTATTTT. Protein: CASSPSTTDTQYF.

The J gene is TRBJ1-2, the V gene TRBV7-8; 8 bases fit TRBD1. The CDR3 totals 16 residues. V trimming: 0 bases; J trimming: 4 bases; junction bases outside the gene matches: 7. Germline assignment: CDR1 SGHVS and CDR2 FQNEAQ. The DNA of the CDR3 is TGTGCCAGCAGCTTAGCTAAAACAGGGGGGGGCTATGGCTACACCTTC. Translating gives CASSLAKTGGGYGYTF.